This note documents a single T cell receptor beta chain sequence. The antigen is undetermined. The sample originates from a study of identical twins. CDR3 size: 10 residues. The V end lost 6 bases, the J end lost 5 bases, and 3 bases lay between the germline ends. Germline V CDR1 and CDR2: SNHLY, FYNNEI. Every sampled donor was Caucasian and healthy. Study findings and constraints: Models underpredicted monozygotic twin sharing of out-of-frame TCR alpha. Findings depended on cross-sectional statistics rather than tracking the same donors. In beta out-of-frame sequences, the excess sharing between twins was weaker.

One entry per CDR3 protein, called by TCRdb with MiXCR from the 5' RACE reads. Of 1,800,000 or so distinct CDR3 sequences in the sample, 32% were seen once. The J gene is TRBJ2-3, the V gene TRBV2; D uncertain. The source is a newborn girl in good health. Input material: cord blood. The CDR3 DNA follows: TGTGCCAGCAGGATAGATACGCAGTATTTT. Translation: CASRIDTQYF.